A selection of T cell receptor beta chains follows, all from one sample in a study of Graves' ophthalmopathy and Graves' hyperthyroidism. TCRdb re-analysed the multiplex PCR reads in MiXCR, keeping a single row per CDR3 protein. The repertoire holds about 700,000 distinct CDR3 sequences, about 38% seen once, with around 3% in the top ten. The sequenced sample was peripheral blood. All receptors derive from an adult man with Graves' ophthalmopathy. Both conserved end residues are part of each CDR3. Fields, in order: V gene, J gene, CDR3 protein.

TRBV25-1,TRBJ1-1,CASSDRGRVIEAFF
TRBV19,TRBJ2-2,CASSPQDTGELFF
TRBV5-1,TRBJ1-2,CASSSGQSYGYTF
TRBV24-1,TRBJ2-5,CASSPSEVETQYF
TRBV5-6,TRBJ1-2,CASSYFRESWGGYTF
TRBV7-9,TRBJ1-4,CASSPPGLLGEKLLF
TRBV10-3,TRBJ1-5,CAISEQGANQPQHF
TRBV25-1,TRBJ1-3,CASSVGGPATGNTIYF
TRBV25-1,TRBJ2-5,CASSDEPLAGGPSTQYF
TRBV9,TRBJ2-1,CASSPTPYNEQFF
TRBV6-5,TRBJ1-6,CASSYQEAESSPLHF
TRBV2,TRBJ2-3,CASSGGGTHTDTQYF
TRBV10-2,TRBJ2-7,CASSQEDPSQGARYEQYF
TRBV5-6,TRBJ1-2,CASSLGRPDLYGYTF